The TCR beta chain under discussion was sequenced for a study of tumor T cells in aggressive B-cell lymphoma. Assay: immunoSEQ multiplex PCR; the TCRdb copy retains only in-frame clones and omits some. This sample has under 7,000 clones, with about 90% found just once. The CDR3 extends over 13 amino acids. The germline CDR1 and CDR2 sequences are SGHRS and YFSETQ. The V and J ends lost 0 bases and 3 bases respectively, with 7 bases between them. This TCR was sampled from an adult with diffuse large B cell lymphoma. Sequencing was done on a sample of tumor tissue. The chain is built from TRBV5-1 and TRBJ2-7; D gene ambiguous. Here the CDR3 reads CASSLVTNYEQYF. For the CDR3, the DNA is TGCGCCAGCAGCTTGGTCACAAACTACGAGCAGTACTTC. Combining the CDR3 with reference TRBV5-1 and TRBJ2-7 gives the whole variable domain KAGVTQTPRYLIKTRGQQVTLSCSPISGHRSVSWYQQTPGQGLQFLFEYFSETQRNKGNFPGRFSGRQFSNSRSEMNVSTLELGDSALYLCASSLVTNYEQYFGPGTRLTVT.